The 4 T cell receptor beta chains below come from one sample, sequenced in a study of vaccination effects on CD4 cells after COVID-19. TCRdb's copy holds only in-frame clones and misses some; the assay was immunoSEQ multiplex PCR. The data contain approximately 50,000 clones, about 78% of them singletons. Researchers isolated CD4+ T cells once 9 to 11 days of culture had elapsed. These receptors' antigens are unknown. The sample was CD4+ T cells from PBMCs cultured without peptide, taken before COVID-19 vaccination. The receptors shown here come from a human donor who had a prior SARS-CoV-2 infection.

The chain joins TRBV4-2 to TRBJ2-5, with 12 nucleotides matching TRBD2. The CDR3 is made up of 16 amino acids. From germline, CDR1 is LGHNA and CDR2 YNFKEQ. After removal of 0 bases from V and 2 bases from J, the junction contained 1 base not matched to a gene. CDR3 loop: CASSQDTSGGQETQYF. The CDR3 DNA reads TGTGCCAGCAGCCAAGATACTAGCGGGGGGCAAGAGACCCAGTACTTC.

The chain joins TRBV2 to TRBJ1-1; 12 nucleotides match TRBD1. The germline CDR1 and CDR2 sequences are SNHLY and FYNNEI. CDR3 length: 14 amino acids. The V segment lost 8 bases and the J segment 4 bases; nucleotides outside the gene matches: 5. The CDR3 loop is CASGKGQGATEAFF. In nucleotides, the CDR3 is TGTGCCAGCGGAAAGGGACAGGGGGCCACTGAAGCTTTCTTT. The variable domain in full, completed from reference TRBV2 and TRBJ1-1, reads EPEVTQTPSHQVTQMGQEVILRCVPISNHLYFYWYRQILGQKVEFLVSFYNNEISEKSEIFDDQFSVERPDGSNFTLKIRSTKLEDSAMYFCASGKGQGATEAFFGQGTRLTVV.

The CDR3 DNA follows: TGTGCCAGCACCCCCGAGCCGCGGGGGGGCCGAGGTACGCAGTATTTT. This sequence encodes CASTPEPRGGRGTQYF. The chain has TRBV7-2 and TRBJ2-3; TRBD2 agrees at 9 bases. Trimming removed 7 bases from V and 8 bases from J; junction bases left unmatched: 16. The CDR3 is made up of 16 amino acids. Germline V CDR1 and CDR2: SGHTA, FQGNSA.

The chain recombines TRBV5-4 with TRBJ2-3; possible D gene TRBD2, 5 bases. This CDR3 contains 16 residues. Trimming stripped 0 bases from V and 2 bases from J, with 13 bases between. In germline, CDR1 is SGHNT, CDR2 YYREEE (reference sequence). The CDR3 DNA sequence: TGTGCCAGCAGCTTGGGCCCGCTGCGGGCCACAGATACGCAGTATTTT. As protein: CASSLGPLRATDTQYF.